This T cell receptor (beta chain) was sequenced during a study of tissue T cells after allogeneic stem cell transplantation (dated by TCRdb to the early 2020s). Context from the whole study: TCR beta repertoires were profiled across many tissues obtained from research autopsies of patients with and without GVHD, as well as in mouse models of GVHD. On the human side, the study was prospective and observational, with no blinding or randomization. Broad study findings and their caveats: The study did not establish which tissue TCRs were alloreactive or antigen-specific, and some clones may have been host cells that persisted. Within patients, how anatomically similar tissues were was a major factor shaping TCR repertoire composition, regardless of disease or transplant status. Only a few T cell clones appeared in more than one patient, yet motif-based clustering showed tissue-specific repertoire signatures that were shared between patients. A small and clinically heterogeneous patient cohort was studied, and sampling depth was acknowledged as a limitation. Blood and spleen T cells captured only a limited portion of the TCR repertoire detected in tissues, in both patients and mice.

The receptor library was made with the immunoSEQ multiplex PCR assay. TCRbeta CDR3 sequencing was done by Adaptive Biotechnologies at survey depth, reporting CDR3 sequences, V/J genes, productive frequency and template counts. TCR beta CDR3 regions were amplified from genomic DNA instead of RNA. For the original study's pipeline: Pairwise repertoire overlap between tissues was quantified with Jensen-Shannon divergence, where 1 means complete divergence and 0 identical. Tissues were clustered by single-linkage agglomerative hierarchical clustering of pairwise JSD values, and the clustering results were displayed as dendrograms. GLIPH2 was run on all patient samples with simulation_depth 1000, kmer_min_depth 3 and cdr3_length_cutoff 8, and groups with more than two unique CDR3s were retained. A standardized tissue-overlap score was calculated by extrapolating Jaccard GLIPH-group overlap across patients to a standard repertoire size of 1000 clones. Linear mixed-effect models, with tissue included as a fixed effect and individual included as a random effect, were used to assess associations of diversity with clinical or experimental variables. Not all clones reach the TCRdb copy of this immuneACCESS table, which keeps in-frame sequences only. Checked studies attribute under half of the gap to unresolved V genes and leave the rest unexplained. V and J calls and clone size follow that table, whereas D and trimming were derived from the DNA. The sample contains a few thousand clones, 48% of them found a single time. The top ten clonotypes cover approximately 5% of the sample.

As concerns this clone: Its target antigen remains unknown. The gene names and germline sequences given are murine.

The time point label, read with the paper, signifies: mouse harvest day 7 after allogeneic transplant. Each mouse graft consisted of 10^7 T-cell-depleted bone marrow cells plus 10^6 splenic CD5+ T cells and was given by tail vein injection. Mouse GVHD was modeled in a major MHC-mismatch B6 (H2b) into BALB/c (H2d) model, with tissues profiled at day 7 or 14. On day 7 or 14 post-transplant, mouse tissues and retro-orbital blood were harvested with separate sterile tools for each animal, and livers were flushed beforehand. Before genomic DNA was isolated with the DNeasy Blood & Tissue Kit, mouse tissues were minced with razor blades in buffered saline. The sample taken for sequencing was gut tissue. This TCR derives from a female BALB/c mouse given C57BL/6 T cells with graft-versus-host disease after an allogeneic hematopoietic cell transplant.

This receptor carries the CDR3 CASSRQGNTGQLYF. The covered CDR3 bases are TGTGCCAGCAGCAGACAGGGGAACACCGGGCAGCTCTAC. The sequence links TRBV3 to TRBJ2-2, with 8 junctional bases fitting TRBD1. From the germline J gene comes the end of the CDR3, since the read stops 1 residue before it. Sequences SNHLY (CDR1) and FYNGKV (CDR2) are obtained from the germline V gene (reference sequence). Its CDR3 holds 14 amino acids, cysteine through phenylalanine. The DNA covers only part of the CDR3, 39 bases in frame from base 1. The germline V and J ends show losses of 5 bases and 2 bases respectively, and no gene match explains 1 base of the junction.